This T cell receptor (beta chain) was captured in a study of cytomegalovirus exposure and HLA in healthy donors. Study results and limitations: A prior analysis recorded that most TCR beta V segments were productive about 90% or about 30% of the time. Presence/absence analyses assumed roughly uniform sequencing depth across donors, which may not hold.

Donors showed nominal health when sampled, although they likely had unrecorded immune exposures. The PCR had 60 Vbeta and 13 Jbeta primers. The repertoire was sequenced with immunoSEQ multiplex PCR; TCRdb's copy has only in-frame clones and lacks some. The data contain 90,000 to 150,000 clones, 76% of them seen just once; the ten biggest clones take up more than 10%. As concerns this clone: What it binds is unknown.

Germline lookup yields CDR1 KGHSH and CDR2 LQKENI. After removal of 3 bases from V and 3 bases from J, the junction contained 1 base not matched to a gene. The CDR3 sequence is 14 residues long. The chain recombines TRBV18 with TRBJ1-1, with 10 bases lining up with TRBD1. The clonotype originates from a woman aged 40 to 50 in good health and CMV-seropositive. Material: PBMCs. DNA for the CDR3: TGTGCCAGCTCACCGACAGGGGGCGACACTGAAGCTTTCTTT. The encoded protein is CASSPTGGDTEAFF.